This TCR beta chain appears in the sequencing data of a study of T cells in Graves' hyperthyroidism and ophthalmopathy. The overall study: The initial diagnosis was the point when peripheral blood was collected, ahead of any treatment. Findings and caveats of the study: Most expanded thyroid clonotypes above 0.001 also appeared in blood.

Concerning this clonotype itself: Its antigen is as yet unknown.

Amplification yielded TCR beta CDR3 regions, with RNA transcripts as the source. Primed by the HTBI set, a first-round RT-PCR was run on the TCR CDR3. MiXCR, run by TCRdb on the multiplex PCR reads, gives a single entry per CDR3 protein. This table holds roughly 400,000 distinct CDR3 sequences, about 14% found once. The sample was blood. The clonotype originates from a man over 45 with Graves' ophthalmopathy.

The CDR3 spells CASSLGIQGDTQYF. The CDR3 region has the DNA TGTGCCAGCAGCTTAGGGATACAGGGAGATACGCAGTATTTT. The gene calls are TRBV11-3 and TRBJ2-3, with D possibly being TRBD1 (6 bases). V lost 1 base and J 5 bases, leaving 10 bases between the germline ends. CDR3 length equals 14 residues. Germline V lookup: CDR1 SGHNT, CDR2 YENEEA.